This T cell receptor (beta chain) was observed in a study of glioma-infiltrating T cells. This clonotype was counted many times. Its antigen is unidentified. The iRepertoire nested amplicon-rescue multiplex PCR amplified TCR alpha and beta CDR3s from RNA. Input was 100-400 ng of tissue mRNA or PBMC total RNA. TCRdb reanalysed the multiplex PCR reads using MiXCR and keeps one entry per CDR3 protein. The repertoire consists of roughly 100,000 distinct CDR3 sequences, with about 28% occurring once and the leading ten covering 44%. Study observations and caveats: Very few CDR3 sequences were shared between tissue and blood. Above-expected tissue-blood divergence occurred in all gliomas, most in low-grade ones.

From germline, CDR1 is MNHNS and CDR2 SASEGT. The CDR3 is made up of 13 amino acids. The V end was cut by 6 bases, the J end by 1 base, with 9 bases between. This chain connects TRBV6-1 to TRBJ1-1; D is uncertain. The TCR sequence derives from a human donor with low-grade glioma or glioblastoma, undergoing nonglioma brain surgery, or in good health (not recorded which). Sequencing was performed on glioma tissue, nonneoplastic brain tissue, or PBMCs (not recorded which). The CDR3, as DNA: TGTGCCAGCAGAAGACTGACGAACACTGAAGCTTTCTTT. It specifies CASRRLTNTEAFF.